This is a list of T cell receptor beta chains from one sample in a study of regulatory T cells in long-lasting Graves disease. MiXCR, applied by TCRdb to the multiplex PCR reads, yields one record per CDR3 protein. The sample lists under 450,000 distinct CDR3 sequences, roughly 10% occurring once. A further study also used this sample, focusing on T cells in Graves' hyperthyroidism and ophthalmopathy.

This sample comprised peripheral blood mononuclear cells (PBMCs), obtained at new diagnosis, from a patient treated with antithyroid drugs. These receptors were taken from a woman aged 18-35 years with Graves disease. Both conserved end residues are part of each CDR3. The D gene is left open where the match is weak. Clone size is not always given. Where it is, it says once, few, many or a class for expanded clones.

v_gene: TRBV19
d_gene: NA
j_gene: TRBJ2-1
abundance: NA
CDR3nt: TGTGCCAGTAGTCCCCCCGGGCCTCAGAATGAGCAGTTCTTC
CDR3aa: CASSPPGPQNEQFF

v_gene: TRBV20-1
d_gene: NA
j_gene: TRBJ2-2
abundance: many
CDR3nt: TGCAGTGTCAGCGAGAACGGGGAGCTGTTTTTT
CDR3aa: CSVSENGELFF

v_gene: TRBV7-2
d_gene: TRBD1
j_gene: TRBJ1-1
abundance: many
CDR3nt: TGTGCCAGCAGCCCCCGACAGGGAGGTAGCACTGAAGCTTTCTTT
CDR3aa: CASSPRQGGSTEAFF

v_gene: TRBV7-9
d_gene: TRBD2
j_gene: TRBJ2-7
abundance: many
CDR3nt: TGTGCCAGCAGCATAGCGGGAGAGGCATCCTACGAGCAGTACTTC
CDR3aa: CASSIAGEASYEQYF

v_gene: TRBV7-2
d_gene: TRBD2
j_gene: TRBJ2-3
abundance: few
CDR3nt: TGTGCCAGCAGCTCGCGGGGGGGCGCGGATACGCAGTATTTT
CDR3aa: CASSSRGGADTQYF

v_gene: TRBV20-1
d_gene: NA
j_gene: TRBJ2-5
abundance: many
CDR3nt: TGCAGTGCTAGCCCGCGAGGGGCAGGGAGGGAGACCCAGTACTTC
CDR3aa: CSASPRGAGRETQYF

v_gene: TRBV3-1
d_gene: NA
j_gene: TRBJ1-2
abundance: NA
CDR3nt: TGTGCCAGCAGCCAAAACGACTATGGCTACACCTTC
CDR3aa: CASSQNDYGYTF

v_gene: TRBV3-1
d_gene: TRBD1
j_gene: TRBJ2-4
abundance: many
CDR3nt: TGTGCCAGCAGCCAAGAGGTCCTAGGGGCAGGGGGTCCCGGTAACATTCAGTACTTC
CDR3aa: CASSQEVLGAGGPGNIQYF

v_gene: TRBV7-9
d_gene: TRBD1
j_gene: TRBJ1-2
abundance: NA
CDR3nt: TGTGCCAGCAGCTTAGTCCTCTCAGGGGGCTATGGCTACACCTTC
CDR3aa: CASSLVLSGGYGYTF

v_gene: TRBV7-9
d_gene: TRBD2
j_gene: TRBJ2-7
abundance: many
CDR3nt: TGTGCCAGCAGCGACCGGGACTACGCCGAGGTCCCAACCTCCTACGAGCAGTACTTC
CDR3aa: CASSDRDYAEVPTSYEQYF

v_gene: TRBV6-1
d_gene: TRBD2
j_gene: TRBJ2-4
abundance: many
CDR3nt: TGTGCCAGCAGCGCACAGGGCCCAACTAGCGGGGAGGAGGCCAAAAACATTCAGTACTTC
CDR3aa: CASSAQGPTSGEEAKNIQYF

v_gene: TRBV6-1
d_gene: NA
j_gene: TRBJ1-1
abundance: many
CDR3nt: TGTGCCAGCAGTGGAAACAGGGACGAAGCTTTCTTT
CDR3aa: CASSGNRDEAFF

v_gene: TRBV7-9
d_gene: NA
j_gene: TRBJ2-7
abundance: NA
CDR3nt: TGTGCCAGCAGCCCCGTCGGAGGGGCCTACGAGCAGTACTTC
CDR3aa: CASSPVGGAYEQYF

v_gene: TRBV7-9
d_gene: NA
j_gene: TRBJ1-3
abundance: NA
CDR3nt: TGTGCCAGCAGCCCACATCTTGGAAACACCATATATTTT
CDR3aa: CASSPHLGNTIYF

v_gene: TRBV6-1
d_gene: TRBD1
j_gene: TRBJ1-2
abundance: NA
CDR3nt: TGTGCCAGCAGACGAACACAGGGGGCGGCTGGCTACACCTTC
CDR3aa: CASRRTQGAAGYTF

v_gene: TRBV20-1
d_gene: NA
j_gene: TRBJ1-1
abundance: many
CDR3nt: TGCAGTGCTAGAGCCCGGCCTTCAGCATTTTCCGAAGCTTTCTTT
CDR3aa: CSARARPSAFSEAFF

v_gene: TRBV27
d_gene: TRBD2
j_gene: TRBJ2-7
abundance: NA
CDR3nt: TGTGCCAGCAGTTTATTTGGCAGGGGACTAGAGTACGAGCAGTACTTC
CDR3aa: CASSLFGRGLEYEQYF

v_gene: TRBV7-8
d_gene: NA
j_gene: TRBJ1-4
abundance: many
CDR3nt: TGTGCCAGCAGCCAAAGGAGGGGAAATGAAAAACTGTTTTTT
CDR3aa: CASSQRRGNEKLFF

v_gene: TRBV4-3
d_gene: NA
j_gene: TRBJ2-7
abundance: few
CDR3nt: TGCGCCAGCAGCCAAGACGCCGGGAATGAGCAGTACTTC
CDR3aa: CASSQDAGNEQYF

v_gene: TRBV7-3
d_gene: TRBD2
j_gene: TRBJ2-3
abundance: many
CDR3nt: TGTGCCAGCAGTGTAGCGGGGACTGCTAGCACAGATACGCAGTATTTT
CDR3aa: CASSVAGTASTDTQYF

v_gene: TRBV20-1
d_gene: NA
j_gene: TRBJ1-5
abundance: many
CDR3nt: TGCAGTGCTGAGATGGGGGGGGGCCAGCCCCAGCATTTT
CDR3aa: CSAEMGGGQPQHF

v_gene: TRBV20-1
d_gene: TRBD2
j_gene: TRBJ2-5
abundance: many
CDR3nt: TGCAGTGCTAGACGAGGGACTAGCAGGGAGACCCAGTACTTC
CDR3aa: CSARRGTSRETQYF

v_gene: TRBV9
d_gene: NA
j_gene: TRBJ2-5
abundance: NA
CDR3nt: TGTGCCAGCAGCGTAGGTGTGCGTCCAAAGGGCGAAGAGACCCAGTACTTC
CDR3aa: CASSVGVRPKGEETQYF

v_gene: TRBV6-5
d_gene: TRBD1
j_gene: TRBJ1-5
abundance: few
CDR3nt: TGTGCCAGCAGTTGGGATTATTGGGACAGGGCTAATCAGCCCCAGCATTTT
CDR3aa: CASSWDYWDRANQPQHF

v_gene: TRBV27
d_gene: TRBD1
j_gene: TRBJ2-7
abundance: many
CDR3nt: TGTGCCAGCAGTTTGATGGTGACAGGGGGGTACGAGCAGTACTTC
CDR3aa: CASSLMVTGGYEQYF

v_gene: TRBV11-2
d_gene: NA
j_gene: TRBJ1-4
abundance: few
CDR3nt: TGTGCCAGCAGCTCCCCCGGAGTTCATAGTGAAAAACTGTTTTTT
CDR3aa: CASSSPGVHSEKLFF

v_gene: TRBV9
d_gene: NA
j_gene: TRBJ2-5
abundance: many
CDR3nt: TGTGCCAGCAGCTCCCGTTGGGGCGGTCAAAAGACCCAGTACTTC
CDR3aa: CASSSRWGGQKTQYF

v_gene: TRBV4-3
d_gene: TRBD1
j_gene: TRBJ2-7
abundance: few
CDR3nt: TGCGCCAGCAGCCCCACATACGACAGGGACCTCTACGAGCAGTACTTC
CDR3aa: CASSPTYDRDLYEQYF

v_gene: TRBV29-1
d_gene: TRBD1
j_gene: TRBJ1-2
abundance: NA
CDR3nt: TGCAGCGTTGACGTCGGACAGGGAAGTTTCCAGCATGGCTACACCTTC
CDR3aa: CSVDVGQGSFQHGYTF

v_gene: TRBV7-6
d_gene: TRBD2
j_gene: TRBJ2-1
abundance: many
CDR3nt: TGTGCCAGCAGCGTAGCGGGTTATGCCTCCTACAATGAGCAGTTCTTC
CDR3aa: CASSVAGYASYNEQFF

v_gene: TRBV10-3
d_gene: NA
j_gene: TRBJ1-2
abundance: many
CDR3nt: TGTGCCATCAGGACCTATGGGTCAGGCCCCAACTATGGCTACACCTTC
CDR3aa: CAIRTYGSGPNYGYTF

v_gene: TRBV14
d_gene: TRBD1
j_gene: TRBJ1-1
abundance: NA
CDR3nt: TGTGCCAGCAGCCAAACAGGGGGCTCTTTCACTGAAGCTTTCTTT
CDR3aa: CASSQTGGSFTEAFF

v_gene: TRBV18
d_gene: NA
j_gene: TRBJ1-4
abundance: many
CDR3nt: TGTGCCAGCTCAAGGTCGAGGGAGATTAATGAAAAACTGTTTTTT
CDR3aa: CASSRSREINEKLFF

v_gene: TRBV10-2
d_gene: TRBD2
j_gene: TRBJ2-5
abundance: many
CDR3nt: TGCGCCAGCAGTGAGCAGCGGGAGGCCAGGCGAAGGTTC
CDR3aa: CASSEQREARRRF

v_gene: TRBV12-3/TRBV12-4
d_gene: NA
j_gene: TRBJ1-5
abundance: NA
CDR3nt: TGTGCCAGCAGTTTAGGGACAAGACTTTACAGCAATCAGCCCCAGCATTTT
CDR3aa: CASSLGTRLYSNQPQHF

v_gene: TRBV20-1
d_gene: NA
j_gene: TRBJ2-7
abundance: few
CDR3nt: TGCAGTGCTAGAGGACCTTCTGAGGGGGTCTACGAGCAGTACTTC
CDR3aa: CSARGPSEGVYEQYF

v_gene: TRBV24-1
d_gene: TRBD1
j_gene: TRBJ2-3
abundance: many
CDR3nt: TGTGCCACCAGTGAGTGGGGACAGGGTTCTCGCACGCAGTATTTT
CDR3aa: CATSEWGQGSRTQYF

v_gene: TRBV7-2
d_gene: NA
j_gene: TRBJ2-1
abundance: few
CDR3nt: TGTGCCAGCAGCTTAGCAGCCTCGGACTATGAGCAGTTCTTC
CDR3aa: CASSLAASDYEQFF

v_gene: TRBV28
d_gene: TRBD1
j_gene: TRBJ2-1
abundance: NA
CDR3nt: TGTGCCAGCAGTTTTTCAGGACAGGGGGCCTACAATGAGCAGTTCTTC
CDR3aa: CASSFSGQGAYNEQFF

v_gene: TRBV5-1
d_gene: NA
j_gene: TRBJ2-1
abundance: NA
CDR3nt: TGCGCCAGCAGCTTCATCGCAGGGGAGAGGTTCTTC
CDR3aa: CASSFIAGERFF

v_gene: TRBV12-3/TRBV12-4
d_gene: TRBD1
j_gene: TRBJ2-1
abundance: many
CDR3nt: TGTGCCAGCAGTTTTATCGGGGACAGCTCCTACAATGAGCAGTTCTTC
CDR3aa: CASSFIGDSSYNEQFF

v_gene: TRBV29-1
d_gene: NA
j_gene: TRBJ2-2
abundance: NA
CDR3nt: TGCAGCGTTGGACTCTTGACCGGGGAGCTGTTTTTT
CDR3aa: CSVGLLTGELFF

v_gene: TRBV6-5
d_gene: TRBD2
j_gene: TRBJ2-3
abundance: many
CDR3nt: TGTGCCAGCAGTTATGGGGCTGAAGTGGGGGGGAGCACAGATACGCAGTATTTT
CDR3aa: CASSYGAEVGGSTDTQYF

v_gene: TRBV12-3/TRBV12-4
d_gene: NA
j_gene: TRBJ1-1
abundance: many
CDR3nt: TGTGCCAGCAGTTTAGAGGCGGGCACTGAAGCTTTCTTT
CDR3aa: CASSLEAGTEAFF

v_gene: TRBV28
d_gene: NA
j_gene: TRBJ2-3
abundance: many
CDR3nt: TGTGCCAGCACCCCAAGTGAGGAGGGTACGCAGTATTTT
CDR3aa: CASTPSEEGTQYF

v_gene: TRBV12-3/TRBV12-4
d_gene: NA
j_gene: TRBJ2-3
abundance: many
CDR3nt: TGTGCCAGCAGTTTAGGAGCCAGAGATACGCAGTATTTT
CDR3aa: CASSLGARDTQYF